This T cell receptor beta chain was recorded in a study of blood T cell repertoires in COVID-19. Per the authors' pipeline: Reference gene primer amplification gave estimated nucleated cell counts. Profiled with immunoSEQ multiplex PCR; TCRdb holds only in-frame clones, not every one. V, J and clone size reflect that table, while D and trimming were determined from the DNA. The table has more than 90,000 clones, roughly nine tenths seen once. The CDR3 length is 13 residues. Per the germline V gene, CDR1 is MRHNA and CDR2 is SNTAGT. V lost 3 bases and J 5 bases, leaving 8 bases between the germline ends.

Specimen: peripheral blood. The sequence came from a man aged 70 or older who had recovered from COVID-19. The chain has TRBV6-4 and TRBJ2-1, with a weak D call TRBD1 (6 bases). CDR3 sequence reads: CASSEGDNNEQFF. CDR3 nucleotides: TGTGCCAGCAGTGAAGGGGACAACAATGAGCAGTTCTTC.